Shown below are 10 T cell receptor beta chains from a single sample sequenced in a study of graft-versus-host responses after intestinal transplantation. The antigens these receptors bind are not known. TCRdb keeps only in-frame clones here, not all; method: immunoSEQ multiplex PCR. The sample carries some 120,000 clones, 90% recorded once. The starting material was unstimulated CD4+ T cells sorted from spleen or lymph node cells, obtained before intestinal transplant. Receptor source: a human donor who received an intestinal transplant.

The chain has TRBV29-1 and TRBJ1-1; 7 bases are a match to TRBD1. Trimming took 7 bases from V and 1 from J; bases not matched to a gene: 9. The length of the CDR3 is 14 residues. Germline V CDR1 and CDR2: SQVTM, ANQGSEA. CDR3 bases: TGCAGCGCAATCCCGGGACAGAGGAACACTGAAGCTTTCTTT. Residues: CSAIPGQRNTEAFF.

The genes are TRBV28 and TRBJ1-2, with D hard to call. V lost 2 bases and J 8 bases, leaving 12 bases between the germline ends. Germline CDR1 reads MDHEN; CDR2 reads SYDVKM. The CDR3 is made up of 13 amino acids. CDR3 nucleotide sequence: TGTGCCAGCAGTTTAGGTCGGGTCGTCGGCTACACCTTC. This translates into CASSLGRVVGYTF.

The chain combines TRBV18 with TRBJ1-1, with 8 positions matching TRBD1. CDR1 and CDR2 (germline): KGHSH, LQKENI. The V segment lost 2 bases and the J segment 1 base; nucleotides outside the gene matches: 6. The CDR3 is made up of 16 amino acids. This CDR3 reads CASSPTGRGPNTEAFF. In nucleotides, the CDR3 is TGTGCCAGCTCACCAACTGGCAGGGGGCCGAACACTGAAGCTTTCTTT.

The chain joins TRBV19 to TRBJ2-7, with 8 bases that match TRBD2. The V gene end was trimmed by 5 bases and the J gene end by 2 bases; junction bases not matched to a gene: 5. CDR3 size: 14 residues. The germline gives CDR1 LNHDA, CDR2 SQIVND (reference sequence). Here the CDR3 reads CASSFSGATYEQYF. The CDR3 DNA follows: TGTGCCAGTAGTTTTAGCGGGGCAACCTACGAGCAGTACTTC.

The CDR3 DNA sequence: TGTGCCAGCAAGGTGGAACAGGCCTACGAGCAGTACTTC. This translates into CASKVEQAYEQYF. The chain combines TRBV2 with TRBJ2-7; a weak D match, TRBD1 (5 bases). Between the trimmed V and J ends, which lost 7 bases and 2 bases, there was a span of 12 bases. Germline V gene data show CDR1 as SNHLY and CDR2 as FYNNEI. The CDR3 runs 13 residues.

The rearrangement links TRBV19 to TRBJ2-7; 7 nucleotides line up with TRBD1. Germline CDR1 reads LNHDA; CDR2 reads SQIVND (reference sequence). The V gene end was trimmed by 5 bases and the J gene end by 2 bases; junction bases not matched to a gene: 6. The CDR3 spans 14 residues. This CDR3 is CASSATGKTYEQYF. The CDR3 coding sequence is TGTGCCAGTAGTGCGACAGGGAAGACCTACGAGCAGTACTTC.

The chain links TRBV5-5 to TRBJ1-1, with 9 bases lining up with TRBD1. There are 11 residues in the CDR3. CDR1 and CDR2 (germline): SGHKS, YYEKEE (reference sequence). The V gene end was trimmed by 4 bases and the J gene end by 10 bases; junction bases not matched to a gene: 2. This CDR3 reads CASSLTGGAFF. CDR3 nucleotide sequence: TGTGCCAGCAGCCTGACAGGGGGAGCTTTCTTT.

This chain uses TRBV9 with TRBJ2-1; TRBD1 aligns across 10 bases. Germline-derived CDR1 and CDR2 are SGDLS and YYNGEE. V lost 4 bases and J lost 5; bases outside the gene matches: 6. The CDR3 runs to 15 residues. CDR3 nucleotide sequence: TGTGCCAGCAGCTTCCGGGACAGGGGTAACAATGAGCAGTTCTTC. Translated, it gives CASSFRDRGNNEQFF.

V gene TRBV7-6 combines with J gene TRBJ2-3; 9 bases agree with TRBD1. The germline CDR1 and CDR2 sequences are SGHVS and FNYEAQ. With V trimmed by 3 bases and J by 5 bases, 6 bases remained unmatched. This CDR3 has 15 amino acids. DNA for the CDR3: TGTGCCAGCAGCTTGGGGACAGGGAGAGGAGATACGCAGTATTTT. Encoded protein: CASSLGTGRGDTQYF.

The chain links TRBV11-2 to TRBJ1-4; 7 nucleotides match TRBD1. There are 16 residues in the CDR3. Per germline, CDR1 SGHAT and CDR2 FQNNGV. The V and J ends lost 5 bases and 0 bases, in that order; junction bases with no gene match: 6. The CDR3 DNA follows: TGTGCCAGCAGCCTTGGACAGGCGGCAACTAATGAAAAACTGTTTTTT. Translation gives CASSLGQAATNEKLFF. Full variable domain (remainder filled in from reference TRBV11-2 and TRBJ1-4): EAGVAQSPRYKIIEKRQSVAFWCNPISGHATLYWYQQILGQGPKLLIQFQNNGVVDDSQLPKDRFSAERLKGVDSTLKIQPAKLEDSAVYLCASSLGQAATNEKLFFGSGTQLSVL.